This TCR beta chain was captured by sequencing in a study of spatial heterogeneity in lung cancer. Regarding time point: sample taken at primary tumor resection. Frozen PBMC, nontumor lung or tumor provided whole RNA, which was sequenced unsorted. In this sample, this clonotype turned up many times. One entry per CDR3 protein, called by TCRdb with MiXCR from the 5' RACE reads. The sample includes 15,000 or so distinct CDR3 sequences, 11% to 15% of them seen just once. The TCR was taken from a male donor with early-stage non-small cell lung cancer. The sequencing here drew on PBMCs, taken at surgery.

The CDR3 spells CASSTVQAKNIQYF. CDR3 sequence (DNA): TGTGCCAGCTCGACAGTCCAAGCCAAAAACATTCAGTACTTC. V gene TRBV28 combines with J gene TRBJ2-4; TRBD1 is a possible D gene (5 bases). The germline gives CDR1 MDHEN, CDR2 SYDVKM. The CDR3 has 14 residues. The V and J ends lost 8 bases and 0 bases respectively, with 11 bases between them.